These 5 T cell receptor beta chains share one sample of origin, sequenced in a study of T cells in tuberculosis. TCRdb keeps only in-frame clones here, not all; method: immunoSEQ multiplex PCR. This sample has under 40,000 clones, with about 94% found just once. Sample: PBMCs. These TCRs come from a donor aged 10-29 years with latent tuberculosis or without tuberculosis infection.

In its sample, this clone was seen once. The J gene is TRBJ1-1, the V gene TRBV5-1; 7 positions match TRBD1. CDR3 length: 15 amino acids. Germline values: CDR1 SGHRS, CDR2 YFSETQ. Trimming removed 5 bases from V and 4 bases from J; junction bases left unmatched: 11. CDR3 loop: CASRRETGASTEAFF. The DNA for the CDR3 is TGCGCCAGCAGACGTGAAACAGGGGCGAGCACTGAAGCTTTCTTT. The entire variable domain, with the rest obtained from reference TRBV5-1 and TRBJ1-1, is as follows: KAGVTQTPRYLIKTRGQQVTLSCSPISGHRSVSWYQQTPGQGLQFLFEYFSETQRNKGNFPGRFSGRQFSNSRSEMNVSTLELGDSALYLCASRRETGASTEAFFGQGTRLTVV.

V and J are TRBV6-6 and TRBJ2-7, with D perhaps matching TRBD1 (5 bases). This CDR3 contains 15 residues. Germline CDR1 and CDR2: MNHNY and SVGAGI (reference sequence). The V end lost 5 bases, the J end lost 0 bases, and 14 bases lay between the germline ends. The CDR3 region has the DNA TGTGCCAGCAGTACTGGGGCTAGTAGCTCCTACGAGCAGTACTTC. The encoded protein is CASSTGASSSYEQYF.

The CDR3 coding sequence is TGTGCCAGCAGAGCTAGCGGGGGGCCGGGAGATACGCAGTATTTT. Amino acids: CASRASGGPGDTQYF. V and J are TRBV7-9 and TRBJ2-3; 11 bases are shared with TRBD2. The CDR3 totals 15 residues. The V gene end was trimmed by 6 bases and the J gene end by 5 bases; junction bases not matched to a gene: 7. Germline V gene sequence: CDR1 SEHNR, CDR2 FQNEAQ (reference sequence). The full variable domain, with the rest looked up from reference TRBV7-9 and TRBJ2-3, is DTGVSQNPRHKITKRGQNVTFRCDPISEHNRLYWYRQTLGQGPEFLTYFQNEAQLEKSRLLSDRFSAERPKGSFSTLEIQRTEQGDSAMYLCASRASGGPGDTQYFGPGTRLTVL.

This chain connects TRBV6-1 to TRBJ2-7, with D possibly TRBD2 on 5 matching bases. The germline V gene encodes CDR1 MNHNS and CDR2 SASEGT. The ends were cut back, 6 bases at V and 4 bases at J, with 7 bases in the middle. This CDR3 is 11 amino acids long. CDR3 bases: TGTGCCAGCAGGGAGGTATACGAGCAGTACTTC. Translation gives CASREVYEQYF.

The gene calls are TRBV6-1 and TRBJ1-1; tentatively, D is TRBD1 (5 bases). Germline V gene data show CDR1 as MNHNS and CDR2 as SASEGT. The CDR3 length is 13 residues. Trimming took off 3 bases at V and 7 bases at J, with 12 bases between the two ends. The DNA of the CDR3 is TGTGCCAGCAGTGACCAGGGAAACGGTGAAGCTTTCTTT. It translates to CASSDQGNGEAFF.